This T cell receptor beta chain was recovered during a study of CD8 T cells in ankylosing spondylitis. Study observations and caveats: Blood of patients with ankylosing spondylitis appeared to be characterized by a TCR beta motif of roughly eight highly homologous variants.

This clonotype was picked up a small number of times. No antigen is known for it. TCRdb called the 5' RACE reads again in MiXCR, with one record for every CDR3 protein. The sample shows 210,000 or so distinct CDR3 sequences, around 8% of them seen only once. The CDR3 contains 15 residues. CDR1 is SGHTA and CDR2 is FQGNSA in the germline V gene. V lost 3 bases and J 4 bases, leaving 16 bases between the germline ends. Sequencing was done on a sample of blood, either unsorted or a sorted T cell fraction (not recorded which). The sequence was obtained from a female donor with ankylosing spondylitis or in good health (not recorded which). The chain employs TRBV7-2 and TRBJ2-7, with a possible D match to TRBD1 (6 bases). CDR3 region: CASSLFRGPTYEQYF. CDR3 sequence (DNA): TGTGCCAGCAGCTTGTTCAGGGGACCAACTTACGAGCAGTACTTC.